The 13 T cell receptor beta chains in this list originate from one sample, sequenced in a study of blood T cell repertoires in COVID-19. TCRdb keeps only in-frame clones here, not all; method: immunoSEQ multiplex PCR. Of about 250,000 clones in the sample, around 83% are singletons; the top ten hold 8.9%. Sequenced sample: peripheral blood. These receptors all come from an elderly man with acute or convalescent COVID-19.

The V call is TRBV10-3, the J call TRBJ1-3; 7 positions match TRBD1. V dropped 7 bases and J dropped 7; count of bases not matched to a gene: 13. This CDR3 has 15 amino acids. Looked up from germline, CDR1 is ENHRY and CDR2 is SYGVKD. CDR3 sequence: CAIMRGTALRNTIYF. In DNA, the CDR3 is TGTGCCATCATGAGGGGGACAGCTCTCAGGAACACCATATATTTT.

The rearrangement joins TRBV27 to TRBJ1-6; D is uncertain. The CDR3 runs to 14 residues. CDR1 is MNHEY and CDR2 is SMNVEV in the germline V gene (reference sequence). Trimming shortened V by 5 bases and J by 0 bases, and 5 bases separated the two germline ends. The CDR3 protein is CASSTSSYNSPLHF. CDR3 in DNA: TGTGCCAGCAGTACGAGCTCCTATAATTCACCCCTCCACTTT.

The chain carries TRBV7-3 and TRBJ2-3; D gene ambiguous. V dropped 4 bases and J dropped 4 bases, with 12 bases sitting between them. This CDR3 is 14 amino acids long. Germline V CDR1 and CDR2: SGHTA, FQGTGA. CDR3 residues: CASSSSIFADTQYF. In DNA form, the CDR3 reads TGTGCCAGCAGCTCCTCTATTTTTGCAGATACGCAGTATTTT.

This chain connects TRBV18 to TRBJ1-6; D call uncertain. Per the germline V gene, CDR1 is KGHSH and CDR2 is LQKENI. V lost 2 bases, J lost 6 bases, and 11 bases lay in between. This CDR3 has 15 residues. The CDR3 protein is CASSPRRELNSPLHF. The CDR3 DNA sequence: TGTGCCAGCTCACCAAGGCGGGAGCTTAATTCACCCCTCCACTTT.

The chain links TRBV2 to TRBJ1-1, with 7 positions matching TRBD1. CDR1 is SNHLY, CDR2 FYNNEI, per germline. This CDR3 contains 14 residues. J gave up 4 bases and V 4 bases, and 6 bases lay outside the gene matches. The CDR3 region has the DNA TGTGCCAGCAGTGCGGGGCAGGGGGGCACTGAAGCTTTCTTT. This encodes CASSAGQGGTEAFF.

The chain recombines TRBV19 with TRBJ1-3, with a tentative D call TRBD1 (5 bases). V shed 3 bases and J shed 2 bases, with 11 bases lying between them. Germline CDR1 LNHDA, CDR2 SQIVND (reference sequence). CDR3 length equals 15 residues. CDR3 residues: CASSMGGSTGNTIYF. The CDR3 DNA is TGTGCCAGTAGTATGGGGGGATCTACTGGAAACACCATATATTTT.

This clone has a count of ten or more. The J gene is TRBJ1-1, the V gene TRBV6-5; 9 bases are a match to TRBD1. The length of the CDR3 is 13 residues. Germline CDR1 MNHEY, CDR2 SVGAGI. V trimming: 9 bases; J trimming: 1 base; junction bases outside the gene matches: 3. CDR3 nucleotide sequence: TGTGCCAGTCGGACAGGGGAGAACACTGAAGCTTTCTTT. Translation: CASRTGENTEAFF.

The chain links TRBV6-5 to TRBJ2-1; 8 bases agree with TRBD1. The CDR3 runs to 13 residues. The trim removed 6 bases at V and 7 bases at J, leaving 5 bases unmatched. Germline CDR1 and CDR2: MNHEY and SVGAGI. The chain's CDR3 is CASSRTGWNEQFF. CDR3 nucleotides: TGTGCCAGCAGCCGGACAGGGTGGAATGAGCAGTTCTTC.

The chain recombines TRBV3-1 (or the pseudogene TRBV3-2) with TRBJ1-1, with TRBD1 identical over 12 bases. Losses at the gene ends were 3 bases for V and 5 bases for J; bases not matched to a gene: 13. Germline assignment: CDR1 LGHDT and CDR2 YNNKEL (reference sequence). The CDR3 runs 18 residues. CDR3 in amino acids: CASSQGVPGQGAGTEAFF. The CDR3 DNA sequence: TGTGCCAGCAGCCAGGGGGTCCCGGGACAGGGGGCAGGAACTGAAGCTTTCTTT.

This sequence joins TRBV24-1 and TRBJ1-5; 8 bases line up with TRBD1. This CDR3 comprises 14 residues. V lost 3 bases and J lost 7; bases outside the gene matches: 4. Germline lookup yields CDR1 KGHDR and CDR2 SFDVKD. CDR3 DNA sequence: TGTGCCACCAGTGATCGGACAGGGAGACAGCCCCAGCATTTT. It codes for CATSDRTGRQPQHF.

This clone was observed a handful of times. This chain connects TRBV7-9 to TRBJ1-1; a possible D gene is TRBD1 (6 bases). V was trimmed by 2 bases and J by 3 bases, leaving 25 bases between them. This CDR3 contains 19 residues. The germline CDR1 and CDR2 sequences are SEHNR and FQNEAQ (reference sequence). CDR3 residues: CASSLFSFRGEWGYTEAFF. CDR3 sequence (DNA): TGTGCCAGCAGCTTATTTTCGTTCAGGGGAGAATGGGGGTACACTGAAGCTTTCTTT.

Concerning this clone: Different DNA sequences within this sample yield the same CDR3. In nucleotides, the CDR3 is TGTGCCAGCAGTTCAGGGGGCGAGGGCAATCAGCCCCAGCATTTT. Amino acid sequence: CASSSGGEGNQPQHF. V gene TRBV28 combines with J gene TRBJ1-5; 8 bases fit TRBD1. Germline CDR1 MDHEN, CDR2 SYDVKM. The trim removed 4 bases at V and 2 bases at J, leaving 4 bases unmatched. This CDR3 spans 15 amino acids.

This clone was counted once. Other nucleotide sequences in the sample specify the same CDR3. V gene TRBV9 combines with J gene TRBJ1-2; 10 positions match TRBD1. The germline V gene has CDR1 SGDLS and CDR2 YYNGEE. J gave up 4 bases and V 4 bases, and 1 base lay outside the gene matches. The CDR3 has 13 residues. CDR3 residues: CASSRDRGYGYTF. As DNA, the CDR3 is TGTGCCAGCAGCAGGGACAGGGGCTATGGCTACACCTTC. The complete variable domain, with remaining parts taken from reference TRBV9 and TRBJ1-2, reads DSGVTQTPKHLITATGQRVTLRCSPRSGDLSVYWYQQSLDQGLQFLIQYYNGEERAKGNILERFSAQQFPDLHSELNLSSLELGDSALYFCASSRDRGYGYTFGSGTRLTVV.